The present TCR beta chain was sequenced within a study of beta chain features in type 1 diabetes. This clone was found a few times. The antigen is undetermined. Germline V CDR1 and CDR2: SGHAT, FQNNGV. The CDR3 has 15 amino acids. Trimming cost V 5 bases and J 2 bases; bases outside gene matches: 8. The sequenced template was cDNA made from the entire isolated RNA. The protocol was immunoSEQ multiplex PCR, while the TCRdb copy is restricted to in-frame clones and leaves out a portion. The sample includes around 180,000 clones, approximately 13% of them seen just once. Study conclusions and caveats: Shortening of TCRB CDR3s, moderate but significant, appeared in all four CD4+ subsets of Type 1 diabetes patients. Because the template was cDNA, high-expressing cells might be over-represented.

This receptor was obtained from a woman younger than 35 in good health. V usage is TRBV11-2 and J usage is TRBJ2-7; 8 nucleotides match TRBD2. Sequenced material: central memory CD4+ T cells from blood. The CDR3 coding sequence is TGTGCCAGCAGCCGGTGGCGGGAGGTGGCCTACGAGCAGTACTTC. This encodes CASSRWREVAYEQYF.